These 15 T cell receptor beta chains were sequenced from one sample in a study of sequential checkpoint blockade in melanoma. The table came from immunoSEQ multiplex PCR; TCRdb's copy has only in-frame clones and leaves some out. This repertoire shows some 10,000 clones, 73% found once; its top ten account for about 35%. Specified treatment: randomized to nivolumab then ipilimumab (arm A) or the reverse (arm B). The sample here was CD8+ T cells sorted from blood (inferred from file names), taken from a patient given nivolumab and ipilimumab in sequence. The origin of the receptors is a human donor with melanoma.

The chain carries TRBV13 and TRBJ1-6, with no clear D. The CDR3 is 16 residues long. Trimming stripped 1 base from V and 0 bases from J, with 7 bases between. Germline loops: CDR1 PRHDT, CDR2 FYEKMQ (reference sequence). This CDR3 is CASSLDGSSYNSPLHF. The CDR3 region has the DNA TGTGCCAGCAGCTTAGATGGGAGCTCCTATAATTCACCCCTCCACTTT.

This clone showed up just a few times. V is TRBV9 and J is TRBJ2-7; D perhaps matches TRBD1 (6 bases). Germline CDR1 SGDLS, CDR2 YYNGEE. There are 16 residues in the CDR3. V was shortened by 0 bases and J by 5 bases, with 18 bases between the two germline ends. CDR3 sequence (DNA): TGTGCCAGCAGCGTAGCTTGGTCGGCAGGGGAAGACGAGCAGTACTTC. As protein: CASSVAWSAGEDEQYF.

The rearrangement links TRBV19 to TRBJ2-3; D may be TRBD2 (7 bases). The length of the CDR3 is 13 residues. V gave up 5 bases and J gave up 6 bases, with 12 bases separating them. Germline-derived CDR1 and CDR2 are LNHDA and SQIVND (reference sequence). The CDR3 loop reads CASSGRGGDTQYF. For the CDR3, the DNA is TGTGCCAGTAGTGGAAGGGGGGGGGATACGCAGTATTTT. The full variable domain, with the rest looked up from reference TRBV19 and TRBJ2-3, is DGGITQSPKYLFRKEGQNVTLSCEQNLNHDAMYWYRQDPGQGLRLIYYSQIVNDFQKGDIAEGYSVSREKKESFPLTVTSAQKNPTAFYLCASSGRGGDTQYFGPGTRLTVL.

The V call is TRBV9, the J call TRBJ1-1, with a possible D match to TRBD1 (6 bases). This CDR3 spans 13 amino acids. The germline V and J ends were trimmed by 4 bases and 5 bases, with 12 bases remaining between them. The germline V gene encodes CDR1 SGDLS and CDR2 YYNGEE. Here the CDR3 DNA reads TGTGCCAGCAGCCCAGGGGTTGGGACTGAAGCTTTCTTT. This sequence encodes CASSPGVGTEAFF. Variable domain in full (rest from reference TRBV9 and TRBJ1-1): DSGVTQTPKHLITATGQRVTLRCSPRSGDLSVYWYQQSLDQGLQFLIQYYNGEERAKGNILERFSAQQFPDLHSELNLSSLELGDSALYFCASSPGVGTEAFFGQGTRLTVV.

This clone was picked up one time. The gene calls are TRBV9 and TRBJ2-1; the D is unclear. Germline values: CDR1 SGDLS, CDR2 YYNGEE. The ends were cut back, 3 bases at V and 9 bases at J, with 10 bases in the middle. This CDR3 is built from 12 residues. CDR3 in amino acids: CASSAPSGEQFF. CDR3 sequence (DNA): TGTGCCAGCAGCGCCCCGAGTGGTGAGCAGTTCTTC.

This chain uses TRBV6-5 with TRBJ2-7; 10 bases fit TRBD2. V was pared by 4 bases and J by 6 bases, with 6 bases of the junction left unmatched. Germline V gene lookup returns CDR1 MNHEY and CDR2 SVGAGI. This CDR3 has 14 amino acids. CDR3 loop: CASSSLAGEGEQYF. The DNA for the CDR3 is TGTGCCAGCAGTTCTCTAGCGGGGGAGGGCGAGCAGTACTTC.

The CDR3 bases are TGTGCCAGCAGCTTAGCGACCGGGAGCGATCAGCCCCAGCATTTT. Its translation is CASSLATGSDQPQHF. This sequence joins TRBV7-6 and TRBJ1-5; unclear D gene. V dropped 0 bases and J dropped 5 bases, with 11 bases sitting between them. The CDR3 is made up of 15 amino acids. Germline CDR1 reads SGHVS; CDR2 reads FNYEAQ. The full variable domain, with the rest looked up from reference TRBV7-6 and TRBJ1-5, is GAGVSQSPRYKVTKRGQDVALRCDPISGHVSLYWYRQALGQGPEFLTYFNYEAQQDKSGLPNDRFSAERPEGSISTLTIQRTEQRDSAMYRCASSLATGSDQPQHFGDGTRLSIL.

Points on this clone: A read error likely explains this, since a far larger clone differs by one base. The sample has other DNA sequences that encode this CDR3 too. This chain uses TRBV4-1 with TRBJ2-1, with D uncertain. Trimming took 0 bases from V and 0 from J, leaving 9 bases between them. Germline V gene sequence: CDR1 MGHRA, CDR2 YSYEKL. The CDR3 loop spans 16 amino acids. This CDR3 is CASSQDLRSSYNEQFF. CDR3 nucleotides: TGCGCCAGCAGCCAAGATCTGAGGAGCTCCTACAATGAGCAGTTCTTC.

The genes are TRBV6-6 and TRBJ1-3; no clear D gene. The germline V gene has CDR1 MNHNY and CDR2 SVGAGI (reference sequence). The CDR3 is 13 residues long. V lost 0 bases, J lost 3 bases, and 3 bases lay in between. The CDR3 loop reads CASSYSYGNTIYF. CDR3 nucleotide sequence: TGTGCCAGCAGTTACTCTTATGGAAACACCATATATTTT.

This clone turned up a few times. This sequence joins TRBV15 and TRBJ1-5; D is perhaps TRBD1 (6 bases). The CDR3 is made up of 16 amino acids. The V gene lost 1 base and the J gene lost 3 bases, with 13 bases spanning the gap. Germline lookup yields CDR1 LNHNV and CDR2 YYDKDF (reference sequence). CDR3 protein: CATSRVTTGINQPQHF. The DNA for the CDR3 is TGTGCCACCAGCAGAGTTACGACAGGAATCAATCAGCCCCAGCATTTT.

This clone was found a few times. The rearrangement uses TRBV30 and TRBJ2-1, with D unresolved. Trimming removed 0 bases from V and 7 bases from J, with 7 bases in between. CDR1 GTSNPN and CDR2 SVGIG come from the germline V gene (reference sequence). This CDR3 spans 12 amino acids. The CDR3 is CAWSVPRNEQFF. In DNA, the CDR3 is TGTGCCTGGAGTGTACCTCGGAATGAGCAGTTCTTC.

This clone was counted a few times. This sequence joins TRBV9 and TRBJ1-6, with a tentative D call TRBD1 (5 bases). In germline, CDR1 is SGDLS, CDR2 YYNGEE. Trimming cost V 3 bases and J 7 bases, with 11 bases left between them. CDR3 length equals 14 residues. CDR3: CASSEDNRNSPLHF. CDR3 DNA: TGTGCCAGCAGCGAGGACAATAGGAATTCACCCCTCCACTTT.

Points on this clone: The junction shows a germline mismatch at one end, possibly a read error. This chain links TRBV13 with TRBJ2-2, with a tentative D call TRBD1 (6 bases). The CDR3 runs 14 residues. CDR1 and CDR2 from the germline V gene are PRHDT and FYEKMQ (reference sequence). The CDR3 sequence: CASSLAGDTGELFF. The CDR3 DNA follows: TGTGCCAGCAGTTTAGCAGGGGACACCGGGGAGCTGTTTTTT.

The V gene is TRBV29-1, the J gene TRBJ2-7; 7 bases line up with TRBD2. V dropped 2 bases and J dropped 2; count of bases not matched to a gene: 9. The CDR3 runs to 15 residues. Germline V gene lookup returns CDR1 SQVTM and CDR2 ANQGSEA. CDR3 nucleotides: TGCAGCGTTGAATATGGGGGACGGGGGGCCTACGAGCAGTACTTC. It translates to CSVEYGGRGAYEQYF.

This clone has only a few counts. This chain links TRBV25-1 with TRBJ2-7; 8 nucleotides align to TRBD2. There are 13 residues in the CDR3. The V gene's germline CDR1 is MGHDK and CDR2 SYGVNS. The ends lost 8 bases at V and 3 bases at J; junction bases unmatched: 6. CDR3 loop: CASRGGDYYEQYF. The DNA of the CDR3 is TGTGCCAGCCGGGGGGGGGATTACTACGAGCAGTACTTC.